Sequencing of this T cell receptor beta chain was carried out in a study of cytomegalovirus exposure and HLA in healthy donors. Study at large: Among roughly 180 million T cells, an earlier analysis found around 100 million unique TCR beta sequences. Study outcomes and limitations: For most TCR sequences rarity was the rule, although some public TCRs occurred in many donors. Listed as cytomegalovirus-associated were over 150 TCR beta chains.

In this sample, this clone turned up once. What it recognizes is unknown. PCR primers comprised 60 Vbeta and 13 Jbeta primers. Here immunoSEQ multiplex PCR was the method, and the copy in TCRdb shows in-frame clones only, minus some. The data contain about 120,000 clones, 55% to 80% of them seen just once; the ten biggest clones take up roughly 2%. Sequencing used PBMCs. The sequence derives from a woman between 25 and 40 years old in good health and CMV-seronegative.

CDR3 sequence: CATSRSSAGTEQFF. DNA for the CDR3: TGTGCCACCAGCAGATCCTCTGCGGGAACCGAGCAGTTCTTC. The chain has TRBV15 and TRBJ2-1, with D perhaps TRBD2 (6 bases). Trimming took off 2 bases at V and 10 bases at J, with 15 bases between the two ends. The CDR3 runs to 14 residues. CDR1 LNHNV and CDR2 YYDKDF come from the germline V gene (reference sequence).